This T cell receptor beta chain emerged from a study of blood T cell repertoires in COVID-19. Study-level information: Acute and convalescent COVID-19 samples came from the United States, Italy and Spain. PBMCs, B-cell-depleted T cells, or T cells provided the cDNA or gDNA that made up the material.

The CDR3 covers 10 residues. Assignments of participants to cohorts depended upon their own reported clinical history. As processed by the authors: Cell counts per sample came from amplifying reference gene primers. The repertoire was sequenced with immunoSEQ multiplex PCR; TCRdb's copy has only in-frame clones and lacks some. The DNA was the basis for D and trimming; V, J and clone size are from that table. Of about 200,000 clones in the sample, around 84% are singletons; the top ten hold nearly 7.5%. V gene TRBV21-1 combines with J gene TRBJ2-3; no check of the table's D call, TRBD1, against the DNA was made. TRBV21-1 is classified as a pseudogene. Input material: PBMCs or T cells enriched from blood (not recorded which). The TCR was taken from a woman aged 40 to 50 with acute COVID-19. This CDR3 is CASKGDTQYF. Here the CDR3 DNA reads TGTGCCAGCAAGGGGGATACGCAGTATTTT.